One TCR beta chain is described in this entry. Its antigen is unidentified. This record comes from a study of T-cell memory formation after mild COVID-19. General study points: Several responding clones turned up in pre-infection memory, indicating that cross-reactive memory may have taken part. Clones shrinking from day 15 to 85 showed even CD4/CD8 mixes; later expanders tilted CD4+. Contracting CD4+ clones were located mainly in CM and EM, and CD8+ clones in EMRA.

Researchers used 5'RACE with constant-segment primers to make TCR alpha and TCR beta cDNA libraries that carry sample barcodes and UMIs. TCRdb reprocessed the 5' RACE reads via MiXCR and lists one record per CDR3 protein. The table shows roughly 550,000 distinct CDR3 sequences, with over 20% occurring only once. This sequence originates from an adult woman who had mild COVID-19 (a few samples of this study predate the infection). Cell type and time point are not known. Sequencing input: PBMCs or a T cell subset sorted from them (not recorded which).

CDR3 sequence: CASSVWGGTDTQYF. The CDR3 DNA reads as TGTGCCAGCAGCGTATGGGGGGGGACAGATACGCAGTATTTT. The chain is built from TRBV9 and TRBJ2-3; 7 nucleotides align to TRBD2. The CDR3 length is 14 residues. V lost 1 base, J lost 3 bases, and 2 bases stayed unmatched. Germline CDR1 and CDR2: SGDLS and YYNGEE.